This entry lists 6 T cell receptor beta chains sequenced from one sample in a study of blood T cell repertoires in COVID-19. Libraries were prepared by immunoSEQ multiplex PCR; TCRdb keeps only in-frame clonotypes and omits some of them. The sample contains a few hundred thousand clones, 70% to 90% of which appear only once. The sequenced sample was PBMCs or T cells enriched from blood (not recorded which). These receptors were collected from a woman aged 40 to 55 who had recovered from COVID-19.

This clone was observed a few times. The CDR3 DNA sequence: TGTGCCAGCAGTGGGGCAGGGGGTAACTATGGCTACACCTTC. It translates to CASSGAGGNYGYTF. The chain employs TRBV25-1 and TRBJ1-2, with 7 positions matching TRBD1. The V gene end was trimmed by 4 bases and the J gene end by 1 base; junction bases not matched to a gene: 3. The CDR3 covers 14 residues. Germline-derived CDR1 and CDR2 are MGHDK and SYGVNS.

V and J are TRBV29-1 and TRBJ2-1; possibly TRBD1 for D (5 bases). CDR1 is SQVTM, CDR2 ANQGSEA, per germline. V was cut by 7 bases and J by 7 bases, with 11 bases left in between. This CDR3 spans 11 amino acids. CDR3 region: CSAGRGNEQFF. The CDR3 region has the DNA TGCAGCGCCGGTAGGGGAAATGAGCAGTTCTTC.

V usage is TRBV9 and J usage is TRBJ1-6; TRBD1 matches 8 bases. Germline V gene sequence: CDR1 SGDLS, CDR2 YYNGEE. Unmatched junction bases numbered 9, after V lost 0 bases and J lost 10 bases. The CDR3 is 16 amino acids. CDR3 residues: CASSVGSDRGNSPLHF. In DNA form, the CDR3 reads TGTGCCAGCAGCGTAGGGAGCGACAGGGGTAACTCACCCCTCCACTTT.

The J gene is TRBJ2-5, the V gene TRBV7-9, with 10 positions matching TRBD2. The trim removed 2 bases at V and 0 bases at J, leaving 9 bases unmatched. The CDR3 totals 18 residues. Germline CDR1 reads SEHNR; CDR2 reads FQNEAQ (reference sequence). The CDR3 nucleotides read TGTGCCAGCAGCTTAATGGGACTAGCGCATCCGTACCAAGAGACCCAGTACTTC. Protein sequence: CASSLMGLAHPYQETQYF.

The chain uses TRBV29-1 and TRBJ2-7; tentatively, D is TRBD1 (6 bases). Trimming removed 2 bases at V and 3 bases at J, with 8 bases between. The CDR3 is 12 amino acids. Germline V gene data show CDR1 as SQVTM and CDR2 as ANQGSEA. The chain's CDR3 is CSVEKGDYEQYF. CDR3 in DNA: TGCAGCGTTGAAAAGGGGGACTACGAGCAGTACTTC.

This chain links TRBV27 with TRBJ1-2, with a possible D match to TRBD1 (5 bases). The CDR3 consists of 13 residues. V was trimmed by 8 bases and J by 8 bases, leaving 18 bases between them. Germline V gene lookup returns CDR1 MNHEY and CDR2 SMNVEV (reference sequence). CDR3 in amino acids: CASGLGGVGGYTF. CDR3 sequence (DNA): TGTGCCAGCGGGTTGGGGGGGGTGGGAGGCTACACCTTC.